Listed below are T cell receptor beta chains from one sample, sequenced in a study of blood T cell repertoires in COVID-19. The protocol was immunoSEQ multiplex PCR, while the TCRdb copy is restricted to in-frame clones and leaves out a portion. The top ten clones hold about an eighth of a sample with around 30,000 clones, 65% to 90% of them seen once. The sequencing input was peripheral blood. These receptors came from a human donor in a cohort sampled during active COVID-19. CDR3s include the opening cysteine and the closing phenylalanine or tryptophan. Fields, in order: clone size, V gene, D gene, J gene, CDR3 protein, CDR3 DNA. A D gene is named only where the DNA matches it firmly. The listing skips clone size in some rows; elsewhere it reads once, few, many or a size class.

clone_size: once
v_call: TRBV25-1
d_call: TRBD1
j_call: TRBJ2-2
cdr3_aa: CASAVTGPLGELFF
cdr3_nt: TGTGCCAGCGCTGTGACAGGGCCCCTGGGGGAGCTGTTTTTT

clone_size: -
v_call: TRBV11-1
d_call: -
j_call: TRBJ2-3
cdr3_aa: CASSSGQLTDTQYF
cdr3_nt: TGTGCCAGCAGCTCAGGACAACTTACAGATACGCAGTATTTT

clone_size: -
v_call: TRBV19
d_call: TRBD2
j_call: TRBJ2-5
cdr3_aa: CASGLAQETQYF
cdr3_nt: TGTGCCAGCGGACTAGCTCAAGAGACCCAGTACTTC

clone_size: once
v_call: TRBV28
d_call: -
j_call: TRBJ1-1
cdr3_aa: CASSVHTENTEAFF
cdr3_nt: TGTGCCAGCAGTGTCCACACAGAGAACACTGAAGCTTTCTTT

clone_size: -
v_call: TRBV12-3/TRBV12-4
d_call: -
j_call: TRBJ1-6
cdr3_aa: CASKQDYNSPLHF
cdr3_nt: TGTGCCAGCAAACAGGATTATAATTCACCCCTCCACTTT

clone_size: -
v_call: TRBV19
d_call: -
j_call: TRBJ2-7
cdr3_aa: CASSMGAGVAYEQYF
cdr3_nt: TGTGCCAGTAGTATGGGGGCAGGGGTGGCCTACGAGCAGTACTTC

clone_size: -
v_call: TRBV18
d_call: TRBD1
j_call: TRBJ2-1
cdr3_aa: CASSPPLGDRLPSSYNEQFF
cdr3_nt: TGTGCCAGCTCACCACCTCTGGGGGACAGGCTCCCGAGCTCCTACAATGAGCAGTTCTTC

clone_size: -
v_call: TRBV7-9
d_call: -
j_call: TRBJ1-6
cdr3_aa: CASSPGHQINSPLHF
cdr3_nt: TGTGCCAGCAGTCCGGGACACCAAATTAATTCACCCCTCCACTTT

clone_size: -
v_call: TRBV18
d_call: -
j_call: TRBJ2-3
cdr3_aa: CASSLTREDTQYF
cdr3_nt: TGTGCCAGCTCCCTCACGAGGGAAGATACGCAGTATTTT

clone_size: once
v_call: TRBV10-1
d_call: -
j_call: TRBJ2-1
cdr3_aa: CASSGEGYEQFF
cdr3_nt: TGCGCCAGCAGCGGCGAGGGCTATGAGCAGTTCTTC

clone_size: once
v_call: TRBV28
d_call: -
j_call: TRBJ2-1
cdr3_aa: CASSYLEDWSLREQFF
cdr3_nt: TGTGCCAGCAGTTACCTAGAGGATTGGTCGCTTCGTGAGCAGTTCTTC

clone_size: once
v_call: TRBV7-9
d_call: -
j_call: TRBJ2-4
cdr3_aa: CASSLGSGENIQYF
cdr3_nt: TGTGCCAGCAGCTTAGGTAGCGGTGAAAACATTCAGTACTTC

clone_size: -
v_call: TRBV7-9
d_call: -
j_call: TRBJ2-1
cdr3_aa: CASSLPPGRYNEQFF
cdr3_nt: TGTGCCAGCAGCTTACCCCCAGGGAGGTACAATGAGCAGTTCTTC

clone_size: few
v_call: TRBV19
d_call: -
j_call: TRBJ1-5
cdr3_aa: CASSTYRDSNQPQHF
cdr3_nt: TGTGCCAGTAGTACCTACAGGGATAGCAATCAGCCCCAGCATTTT

clone_size: -
v_call: TRBV4-3
d_call: TRBD1
j_call: TRBJ2-5
cdr3_aa: CASSLRGTGLETQYF
cdr3_nt: TGCGCCAGCAGCCTTCGCGGGACAGGGTTAGAGACCCAGTACTTC

clone_size: -
v_call: TRBV18
d_call: -
j_call: TRBJ1-1
cdr3_aa: CASSPSLSTEAFF
cdr3_nt: TGTGCCAGCTCACCAAGCCTAAGCACTGAAGCTTTCTTT

clone_size: -
v_call: TRBV3-1/TRBV3-2
d_call: -
j_call: TRBJ2-2
cdr3_aa: CASSLQGGAYTGELFF
cdr3_nt: TGTGCCAGCAGCCTGCAGGGGGGCGCTTATACCGGGGAGCTGTTTTTT

clone_size: once
v_call: TRBV29-1
d_call: -
j_call: TRBJ2-3
cdr3_aa: CSVGGFGTDTQYF
cdr3_nt: TGCAGCGTTGGAGGTTTTGGCACAGATACGCAGTATTTT

clone_size: -
v_call: TRBV29-1
d_call: -
j_call: TRBJ2-3
cdr3_aa: CSVEDLVRVPDTQYF
cdr3_nt: TGCAGCGTTGAAGATCTTGTCAGGGTACCAGATACGCAGTATTTT

clone_size: -
v_call: TRBV6-5
d_call: -
j_call: TRBJ1-5
cdr3_aa: CASSSRTGNQPQHF
cdr3_nt: TGTGCCAGCAGTTCCCGGACAGGCAATCAGCCCCAGCATTTT

clone_size: medium-sized
v_call: TRBV11-2
d_call: TRBD2
j_call: TRBJ2-1
cdr3_aa: CASSVTSGGANEQFF
cdr3_nt: TGTGCCAGCAGCGTGACTAGCGGGGGGGCCAATGAGCAGTTCTTC

clone_size: -
v_call: TRBV4-2
d_call: -
j_call: TRBJ2-2
cdr3_aa: CASLADSTTGELFF
cdr3_nt: TGTGCCAGTTTGGCAGACTCTACCACCGGGGAGCTGTTTTTT

clone_size: -
v_call: TRBV6-5
d_call: -
j_call: TRBJ2-3
cdr3_aa: CASSHGGSTDTQYF
cdr3_nt: TGTGCCAGCTCCCATGGGGGGTCCACAGATACGCAGTATTTT

clone_size: -
v_call: TRBV29-1
d_call: -
j_call: TRBJ1-2
cdr3_aa: CSVLRGNYGYTF
cdr3_nt: TGCAGCGTCCTTCGCGGGAACTATGGCTACACCTTC

clone_size: -
v_call: TRBV19
d_call: -
j_call: TRBJ1-4
cdr3_aa: CASSPRTSRGEKLFF
cdr3_nt: TGTGCCAGTAGTCCTCGGACCTCGAGGGGGGAAAAACTGTTTTTT

clone_size: once
v_call: TRBV29-1
d_call: -
j_call: TRBJ2-3
cdr3_aa: CSGLSRAGATDTQYF
cdr3_nt: TGCAGCGGCCTCAGCCGTGCGGGGGCCACAGATACGCAGTATTTT

clone_size: few
v_call: TRBV6-5
d_call: TRBD1
j_call: TRBJ2-2
cdr3_aa: CASRLDRGSTGELFF
cdr3_nt: TGTGCCAGCAGACTCGACAGGGGGAGCACCGGGGAGCTGTTTTTT

clone_size: -
v_call: TRBV7-9
d_call: -
j_call: TRBJ2-2
cdr3_aa: CASSTNSWGANTGELFF
cdr3_nt: TGTGCCAGCAGCACAAACTCTTGGGGGGCGAACACCGGGGAGCTGTTTTTT

clone_size: -
v_call: TRBV5-4
d_call: TRBD2
j_call: TRBJ2-5
cdr3_aa: CASSLVGSGAPQAQYF
cdr3_nt: TGTGCCAGCAGCTTGGTGGGTAGCGGGGCTCCTCAGGCCCAGTACTTC

clone_size: -
v_call: TRBV7-2
d_call: TRBD2
j_call: TRBJ2-7
cdr3_aa: CASSFKAGGPNEQYF
cdr3_nt: TGTGCCAGCAGCTTCAAAGCGGGGGGGCCCAACGAGCAGTACTTC

clone_size: -
v_call: TRBV18
d_call: TRBD1
j_call: TRBJ2-7
cdr3_aa: CASSQGGNYEQYF
cdr3_nt: TGTGCCAGCTCTCAAGGGGGCAACTACGAGCAGTACTTC

clone_size: -
v_call: TRBV5-5
d_call: -
j_call: TRBJ2-2
cdr3_aa: CASSLGDLGTGELFF
cdr3_nt: TGTGCCAGCAGCCTAGGGGATTTGGGGACCGGGGAGCTGTTTTTT

clone_size: -
v_call: TRBV4-3
d_call: TRBD1
j_call: TRBJ1-1
cdr3_aa: CASSQDSVGTGPSEAFF
cdr3_nt: TGCGCCAGCAGCCAAGATTCCGTGGGGACAGGGCCGTCTGAAGCTTTCTTT

clone_size: -
v_call: TRBV19
d_call: -
j_call: TRBJ2-1
cdr3_aa: CASSRSTGDFYNEQFF
cdr3_nt: TGTGCCAGTAGCCGGAGTACAGGGGACTTCTACAATGAGCAGTTCTTC

clone_size: -
v_call: TRBV6-5
d_call: -
j_call: TRBJ1-3
cdr3_aa: CASSSVGNTIYF
cdr3_nt: TGTGCCAGCAGTTCAGTCGGGAACACCATATATTTT

clone_size: -
v_call: TRBV18
d_call: TRBD1
j_call: TRBJ2-3
cdr3_aa: CASSPLYPRTGSTDTQYF
cdr3_nt: TGTGCCAGCTCACCTCTCTACCCCAGGACAGGGAGCACAGATACGCAGTATTTT

clone_size: -
v_call: TRBV5-8
d_call: -
j_call: TRBJ1-4
cdr3_aa: CASSTGVTNEKLFF
cdr3_nt: TGTGCCAGCAGTACGGGGGTAACTAATGAAAAACTGTTTTTT

clone_size: -
v_call: TRBV19
d_call: TRBD1
j_call: TRBJ2-6
cdr3_aa: CASTDRGAAGANVLTF
cdr3_nt: TGTGCCAGCACGGACAGGGGAGCTGCTGGGGCCAACGTCCTGACTTTC

clone_size: -
v_call: TRBV7-3
d_call: -
j_call: TRBJ2-5
cdr3_aa: CASSFGGQETQYF
cdr3_nt: TGTGCCAGCAGCTTCGGCGGCCAAGAGACCCAGTACTTC

clone_size: -
v_call: TRBV23-1
d_call: -
j_call: TRBJ1-1
cdr3_aa: CASSRRAETEAFF
cdr3_nt: TGCGCCAGCAGTCGGAGGGCTGAGACTGAAGCTTTCTTT

clone_size: -
v_call: TRBV6-4
d_call: -
j_call: TRBJ1-3
cdr3_aa: CASSAPVGAGSSSGNTIYF
cdr3_nt: TGTGCCAGCAGTGCCCCGGTAGGGGCAGGGTCTAGCTCTGGAAACACCATATATTTT

clone_size: -
v_call: TRBV2
d_call: -
j_call: TRBJ2-6
cdr3_aa: CASTLRGGVGANVLTF
cdr3_nt: TGTGCCAGCACCCTACGAGGAGGGGTCGGGGCCAACGTCCTGACTTTC

clone_size: -
v_call: TRBV9
d_call: -
j_call: TRBJ1-5
cdr3_aa: CASSVGGGGNQPQHF
cdr3_nt: TGTGCCAGCAGCGTAGGGGGCGGGGGCAATCAGCCCCAGCATTTT

clone_size: -
v_call: TRBV12-5
d_call: TRBD1
j_call: TRBJ2-2
cdr3_aa: CASGLKDRGYTGELFF
cdr3_nt: TGTGCTAGTGGTTTAAAGGACAGGGGCTACACCGGGGAGCTGTTTTTT

clone_size: -
v_call: TRBV30
d_call: -
j_call: TRBJ2-6
cdr3_aa: CAWSVGVSGANVLTF
cdr3_nt: TGTGCCTGGAGTGTAGGGGTCTCTGGGGCCAACGTCCTGACTTTC

clone_size: -
v_call: TRBV18
d_call: TRBD1
j_call: TRBJ2-6
cdr3_aa: CASRRDRSSGANVLTF
cdr3_nt: TGTGCCAGCCGGCGGGACAGGAGCTCTGGGGCCAACGTCCTGACTTTC

clone_size: -
v_call: TRBV30
d_call: -
j_call: TRBJ1-2
cdr3_aa: CAWSVHRTNYGYTF
cdr3_nt: TGTGCCTGGAGTGTGCACAGGACTAACTATGGCTACACCTTC

clone_size: -
v_call: TRBV18
d_call: -
j_call: TRBJ2-3
cdr3_aa: CASSPPERGSSTDTQYF
cdr3_nt: TGTGCCAGCTCACCACCAGAGAGGGGGAGCTCCACAGATACGCAGTATTTT

clone_size: few
v_call: TRBV7-2
d_call: -
j_call: TRBJ2-1
cdr3_aa: CASSLPREYNEQFF
cdr3_nt: TGTGCCAGCAGTCTTCCGAGGGAATACAATGAGCAGTTCTTC

clone_size: -
v_call: TRBV7-2
d_call: -
j_call: TRBJ2-3
cdr3_aa: CASSLGGRRVDTQYF
cdr3_nt: TGTGCCAGCAGCTTAGGAGGGCGGAGGGTAGATACGCAGTATTTT

clone_size: -
v_call: TRBV28
d_call: TRBD1
j_call: TRBJ1-2
cdr3_aa: CASSPDRVNGYTF
cdr3_nt: TGTGCCAGCAGCCCGGACAGGGTAAATGGCTACACCTTC

clone_size: -
v_call: TRBV28
d_call: -
j_call: TRBJ1-4
cdr3_aa: CASSLDRQDYEKLFF
cdr3_nt: TGTGCCAGCAGTTTAGATCGACAGGACTATGAAAAACTGTTTTTT

clone_size: -
v_call: TRBV6-5
d_call: TRBD1
j_call: TRBJ1-6
cdr3_aa: CASRRQGARSSPLHF
cdr3_nt: TGTGCCAGCAGGCGACAGGGGGCCCGGAGTTCACCCCTCCACTTT

clone_size: -
v_call: TRBV3-1/TRBV3-2
d_call: TRBD2
j_call: TRBJ2-3
cdr3_aa: CASSPRRLAGPSDTQYF
cdr3_nt: TGTGCCAGCAGCCCGAGACGACTAGCGGGACCCTCAGATACGCAGTATTTT

clone_size: -
v_call: TRBV6-5
d_call: -
j_call: TRBJ1-4
cdr3_aa: CASGGSVNEKLFF
cdr3_nt: TGTGCCAGTGGGGGCAGCGTGAATGAAAAACTGTTTTTT